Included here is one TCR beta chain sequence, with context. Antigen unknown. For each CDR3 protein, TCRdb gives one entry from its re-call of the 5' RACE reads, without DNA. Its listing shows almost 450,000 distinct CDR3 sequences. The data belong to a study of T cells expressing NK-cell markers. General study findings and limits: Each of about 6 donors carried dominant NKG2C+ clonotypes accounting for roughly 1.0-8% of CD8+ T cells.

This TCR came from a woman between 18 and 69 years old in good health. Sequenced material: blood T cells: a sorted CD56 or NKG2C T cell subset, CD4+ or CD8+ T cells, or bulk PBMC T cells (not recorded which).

The CDR3 region is CASSLVKGQVIYEQYF. This rearrangement joins TRBV12-3 or TRBV12-4 to TRBJ2-7; with no DNA, the TCRdb D assignment of TRBD2 cannot be verified. This CDR3 has 16 amino acids.